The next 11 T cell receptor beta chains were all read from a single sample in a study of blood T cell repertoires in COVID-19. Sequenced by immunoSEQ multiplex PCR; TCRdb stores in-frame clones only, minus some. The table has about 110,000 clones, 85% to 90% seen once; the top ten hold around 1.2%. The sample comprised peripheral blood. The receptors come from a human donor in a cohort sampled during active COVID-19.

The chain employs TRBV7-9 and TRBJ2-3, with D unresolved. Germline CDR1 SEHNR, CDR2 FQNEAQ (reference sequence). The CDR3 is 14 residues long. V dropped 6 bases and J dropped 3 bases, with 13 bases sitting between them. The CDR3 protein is CASSRQVQTDTQYF. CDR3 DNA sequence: TGTGCCAGCAGTCGGCAGGTCCAGACAGATACGCAGTATTTT.

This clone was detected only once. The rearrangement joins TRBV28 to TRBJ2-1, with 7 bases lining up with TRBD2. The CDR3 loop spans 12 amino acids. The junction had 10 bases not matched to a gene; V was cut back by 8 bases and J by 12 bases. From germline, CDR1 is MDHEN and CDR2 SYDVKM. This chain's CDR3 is CASLGSGGRQFF. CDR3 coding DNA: TGTGCCAGCCTGGGATCGGGAGGAAGGCAGTTCTTC.

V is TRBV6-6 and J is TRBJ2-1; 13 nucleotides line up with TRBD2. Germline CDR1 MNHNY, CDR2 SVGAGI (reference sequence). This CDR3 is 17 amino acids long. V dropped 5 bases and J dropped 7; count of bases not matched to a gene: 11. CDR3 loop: CASSPRGGLAGRNEQFF. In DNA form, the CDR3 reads TGTGCCAGCAGTCCACGAGGGGGACTAGCGGGAAGGAATGAGCAGTTCTTC.

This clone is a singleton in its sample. The CDR3 spells CASSDLTGAYEQYF. CDR3 in DNA: TGTGCCAGCAGTGATTTGACAGGGGCCTACGAGCAGTACTTC. V and J are TRBV25-1 and TRBJ2-7; 8 positions match TRBD1. Germline V gives CDR1 MGHDK, CDR2 SYGVNS. The CDR3 consists of 14 residues. V lost 3 bases to trimming and J lost 2 bases; unmatched junction nucleotides: 3.

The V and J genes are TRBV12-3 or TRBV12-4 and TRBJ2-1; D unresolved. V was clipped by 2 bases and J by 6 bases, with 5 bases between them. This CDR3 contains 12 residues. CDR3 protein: CASSLIVNEQFF. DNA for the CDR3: TGTGCCAGCAGTTTAATCGTCAATGAGCAGTTCTTC.

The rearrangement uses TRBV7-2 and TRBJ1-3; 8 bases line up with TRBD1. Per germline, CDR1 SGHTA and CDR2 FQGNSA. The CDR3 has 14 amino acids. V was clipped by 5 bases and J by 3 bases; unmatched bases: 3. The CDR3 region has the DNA TGTGCCAGCAGCGTGGGGACAGGTGGAAACACCATATATTTT. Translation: CASSVGTGGNTIYF.

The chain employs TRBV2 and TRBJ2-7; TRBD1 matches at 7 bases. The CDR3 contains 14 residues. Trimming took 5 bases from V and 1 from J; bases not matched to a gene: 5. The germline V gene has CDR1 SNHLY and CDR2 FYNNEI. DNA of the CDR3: TGTGCCAGCAGTCCGGACAGGAGATCCTACGAGCAGTACTTC. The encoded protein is CASSPDRRSYEQYF.

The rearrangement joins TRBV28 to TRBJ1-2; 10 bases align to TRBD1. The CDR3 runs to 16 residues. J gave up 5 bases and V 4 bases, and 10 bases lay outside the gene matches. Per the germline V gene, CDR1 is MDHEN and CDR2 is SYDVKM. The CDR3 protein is CASSSYSGTGVYGYTF. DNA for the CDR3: TGTGCCAGCAGTTCGTACTCCGGGACAGGGGTTTATGGCTACACCTTC.

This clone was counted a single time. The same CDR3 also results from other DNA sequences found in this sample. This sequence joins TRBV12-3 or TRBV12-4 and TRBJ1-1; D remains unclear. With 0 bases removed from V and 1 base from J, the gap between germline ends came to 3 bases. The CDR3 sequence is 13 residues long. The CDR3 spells CASSLARNTEAFF. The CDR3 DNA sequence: TGTGCCAGCAGTTTAGCTCGGAACACTGAAGCTTTCTTT.

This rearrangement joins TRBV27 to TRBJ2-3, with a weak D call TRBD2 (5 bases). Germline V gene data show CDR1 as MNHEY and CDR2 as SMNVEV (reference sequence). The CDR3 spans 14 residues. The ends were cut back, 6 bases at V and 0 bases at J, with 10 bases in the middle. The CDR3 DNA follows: TGTGCCAGCAGCGGGATCTTTAGCACAGATACGCAGTATTTT. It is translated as CASSGIFSTDTQYF.

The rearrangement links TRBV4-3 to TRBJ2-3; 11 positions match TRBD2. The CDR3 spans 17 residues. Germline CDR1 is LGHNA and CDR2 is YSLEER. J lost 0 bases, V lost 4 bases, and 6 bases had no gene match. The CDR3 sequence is CASSPALAGGSTDTQYF. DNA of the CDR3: TGCGCCAGCAGCCCGGCCCTAGCGGGAGGTAGCACAGATACGCAGTATTTT.